This T cell receptor (beta chain) was observed in a study of blood T cell repertoires in COVID-19. Across the study: Whether acute or convalescent, the COVID-19 samples came from the United States, Italy and Spain. The cDNA or gDNA used as material had been derived from T cells, B-cell-depleted T cells, or PBMCs.

Followed longitudinally, the Seattle patients had been enrolled during active infection. The CDR3 loop spans 13 amino acids. Trimming took 1 base from V and 6 from J; bases not matched to a gene: 2. Germline V gene data show CDR1 as SGDLS and CDR2 as YYNGEE. Sequenced by immunoSEQ multiplex PCR; TCRdb stores in-frame clones only, minus some. The sample has 95,000 to 150,000 clones, around 89% seen once. Sequencing input: peripheral blood. The chain links TRBV9 to TRBJ2-7, with 9 bases identical to TRBD1. The sequence derives from a woman aged 60-75 years with COVID-19, enrolled during active disease. CDR3 nucleotide sequence: TGTGCCAGCAGCGTACGACAGGGGGGCGAGCAGTACTTC. This encodes CASSVRQGGEQYF.